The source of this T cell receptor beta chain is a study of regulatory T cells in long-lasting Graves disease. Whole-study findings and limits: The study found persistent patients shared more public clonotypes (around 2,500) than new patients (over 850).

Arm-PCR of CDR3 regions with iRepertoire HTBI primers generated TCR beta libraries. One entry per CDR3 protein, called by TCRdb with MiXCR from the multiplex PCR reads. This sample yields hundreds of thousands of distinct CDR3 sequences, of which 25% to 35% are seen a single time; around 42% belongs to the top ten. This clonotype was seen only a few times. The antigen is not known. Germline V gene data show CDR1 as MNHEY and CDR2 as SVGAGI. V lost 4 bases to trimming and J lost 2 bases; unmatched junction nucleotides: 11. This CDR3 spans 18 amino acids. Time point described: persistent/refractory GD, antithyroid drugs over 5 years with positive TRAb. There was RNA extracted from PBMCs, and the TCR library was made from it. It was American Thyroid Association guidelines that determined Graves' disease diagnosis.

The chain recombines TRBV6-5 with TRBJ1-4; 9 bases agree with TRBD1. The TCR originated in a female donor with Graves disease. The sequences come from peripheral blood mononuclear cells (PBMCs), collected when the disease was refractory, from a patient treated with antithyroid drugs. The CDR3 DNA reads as TGTGCCAGCAGTTCCCCCCGGACAGGGGAGATTACTAATGAAAAACTGTTTTTT. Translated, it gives CASSSPRTGEITNEKLFF.